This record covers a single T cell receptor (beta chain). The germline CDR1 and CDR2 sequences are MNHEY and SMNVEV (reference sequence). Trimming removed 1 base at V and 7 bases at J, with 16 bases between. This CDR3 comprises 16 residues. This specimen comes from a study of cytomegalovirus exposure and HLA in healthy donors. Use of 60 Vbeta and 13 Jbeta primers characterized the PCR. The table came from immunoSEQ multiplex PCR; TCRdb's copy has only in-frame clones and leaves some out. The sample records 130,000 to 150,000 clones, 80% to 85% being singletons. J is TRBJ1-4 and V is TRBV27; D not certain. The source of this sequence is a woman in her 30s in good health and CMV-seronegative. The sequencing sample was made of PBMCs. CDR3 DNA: TGTGCCAGCAGTTTATATGCCCTCCCATCTAGTGAAAAACTGTTTTTT. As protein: CASSLYALPSSEKLFF.